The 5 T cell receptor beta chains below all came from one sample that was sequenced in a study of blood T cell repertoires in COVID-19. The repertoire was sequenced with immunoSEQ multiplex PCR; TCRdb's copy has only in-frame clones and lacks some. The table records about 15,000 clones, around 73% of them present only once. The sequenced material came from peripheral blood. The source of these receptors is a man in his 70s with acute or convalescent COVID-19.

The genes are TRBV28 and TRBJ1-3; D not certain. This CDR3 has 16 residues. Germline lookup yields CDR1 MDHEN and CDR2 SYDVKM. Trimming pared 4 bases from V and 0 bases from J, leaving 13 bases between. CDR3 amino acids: CASSSLWSPSGNTIYF. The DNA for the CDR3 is TGTGCCAGCAGTTCCCTCTGGAGTCCCTCTGGAAACACCATATATTTT.

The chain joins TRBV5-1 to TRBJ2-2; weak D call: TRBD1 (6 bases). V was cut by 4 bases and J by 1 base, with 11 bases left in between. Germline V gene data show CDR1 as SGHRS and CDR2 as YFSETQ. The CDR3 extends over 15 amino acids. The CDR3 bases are TGCGCCAGCAGCCCGACAGGAGGGAACACCGGGGAGCTGTTTTTT. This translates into CASSPTGGNTGELFF.

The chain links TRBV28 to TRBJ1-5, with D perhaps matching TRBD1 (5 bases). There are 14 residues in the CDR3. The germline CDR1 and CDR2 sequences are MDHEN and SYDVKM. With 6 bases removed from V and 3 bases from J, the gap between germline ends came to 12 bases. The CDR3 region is CASRAGLYNQPQHF. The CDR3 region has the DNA TGTGCCAGCAGGGCGGGACTTTACAATCAGCCCCAGCATTTT.

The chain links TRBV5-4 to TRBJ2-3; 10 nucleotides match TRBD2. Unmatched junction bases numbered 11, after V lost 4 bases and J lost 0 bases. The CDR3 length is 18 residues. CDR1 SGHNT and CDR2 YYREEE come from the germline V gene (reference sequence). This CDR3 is CASSDPGLARGSTDTQYF. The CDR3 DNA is TGTGCCAGCAGCGACCCGGGACTAGCGAGAGGAAGCACAGATACGCAGTATTTT.

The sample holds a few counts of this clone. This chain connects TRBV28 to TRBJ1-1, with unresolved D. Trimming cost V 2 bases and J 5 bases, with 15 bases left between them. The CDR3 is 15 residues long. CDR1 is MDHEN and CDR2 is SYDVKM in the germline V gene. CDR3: CASSLPGSRWTEAFF. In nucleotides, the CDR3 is TGTGCCAGCAGTTTACCCGGGAGCAGGTGGACTGAAGCTTTCTTT.